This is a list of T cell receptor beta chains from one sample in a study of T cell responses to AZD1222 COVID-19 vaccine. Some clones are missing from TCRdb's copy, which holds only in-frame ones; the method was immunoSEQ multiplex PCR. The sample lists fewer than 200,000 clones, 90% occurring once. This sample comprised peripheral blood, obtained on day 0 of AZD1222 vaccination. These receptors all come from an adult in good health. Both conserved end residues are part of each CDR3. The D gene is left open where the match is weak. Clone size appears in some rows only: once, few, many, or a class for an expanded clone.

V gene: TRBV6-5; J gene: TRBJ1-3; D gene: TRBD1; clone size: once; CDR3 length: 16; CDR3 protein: CASSSNDRGPGNTIYF; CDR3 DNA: TGTGCCAGCAGTTCCAACGACAGGGGGCCTGGAAACACCATATATTTT
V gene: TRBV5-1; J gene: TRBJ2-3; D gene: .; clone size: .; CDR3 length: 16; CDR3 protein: CASSLDNGARTDTQYF; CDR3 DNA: TGCGCCAGCAGCTTGGATAATGGAGCTCGCACAGATACGCAGTATTTT
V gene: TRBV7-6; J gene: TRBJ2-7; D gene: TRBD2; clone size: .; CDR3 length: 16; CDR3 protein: CASSENLAGGPYEQYF; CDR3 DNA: TGTGCCAGCAGCGAAAACCTAGCGGGAGGGCCATACGAGCAGTACTTC
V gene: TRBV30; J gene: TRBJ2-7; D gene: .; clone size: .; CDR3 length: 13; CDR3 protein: CAWSGTISYEQYF; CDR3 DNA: TGTGCCTGGAGTGGGACTATCTCCTACGAGCAGTACTTC
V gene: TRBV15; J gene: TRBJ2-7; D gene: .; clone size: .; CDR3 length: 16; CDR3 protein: CATSGGAGMPPNEQYF; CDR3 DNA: TGTGCCACCAGCGGAGGGGCAGGGATGCCCCCCAACGAGCAGTACTTC
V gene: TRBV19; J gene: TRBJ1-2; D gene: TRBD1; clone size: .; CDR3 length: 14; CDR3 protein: CASSMNDRVYGYTF; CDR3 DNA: TGTGCCAGTAGTATGAACGACAGGGTCTATGGCTACACCTTC
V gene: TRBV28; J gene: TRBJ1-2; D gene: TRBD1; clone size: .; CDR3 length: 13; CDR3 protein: CASRPGQGRGYTF; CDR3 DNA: TGTGCCAGCAGACCCGGACAGGGGCGAGGCTACACCTTC
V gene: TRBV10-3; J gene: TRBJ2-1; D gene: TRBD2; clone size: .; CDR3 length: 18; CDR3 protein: CAISESTGRGGSYNEQFF; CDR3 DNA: TGTGCCATCAGTGAGTCGACAGGGCGGGGGGGTTCCTACAATGAGCAGTTCTTC
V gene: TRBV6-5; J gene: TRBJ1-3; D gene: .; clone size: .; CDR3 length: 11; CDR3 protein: CASQVGNTIYF; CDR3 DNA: TGTGCCAGCCAAGTTGGAAACACCATATATTTT
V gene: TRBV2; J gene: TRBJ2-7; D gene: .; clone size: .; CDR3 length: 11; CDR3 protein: CASSGSYEQYF; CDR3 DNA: TGTGCCAGCAGTGGATCCTACGAGCAGTACTTC
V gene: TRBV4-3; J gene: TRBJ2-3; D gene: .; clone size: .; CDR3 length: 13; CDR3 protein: CASSQGITDTQYF; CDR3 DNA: TGCGCCAGCAGCCAAGGAATCACAGATACGCAGTATTTT
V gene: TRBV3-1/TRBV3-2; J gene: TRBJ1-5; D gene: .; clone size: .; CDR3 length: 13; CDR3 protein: CASSQGPNQPQHF; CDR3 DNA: TGTGCCAGCAGCCAAGGCCCCAATCAGCCCCAGCATTTT
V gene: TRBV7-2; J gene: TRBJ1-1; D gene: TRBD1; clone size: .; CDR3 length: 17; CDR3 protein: CASRRTTQGAVNTEAFF; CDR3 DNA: TGTGCCAGCAGACGAACCACACAGGGGGCGGTCAACACTGAAGCTTTCTTT
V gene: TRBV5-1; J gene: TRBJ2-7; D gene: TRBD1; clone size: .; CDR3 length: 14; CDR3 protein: CASTLGQGTGEQYF; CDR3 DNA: TGCGCCAGCACCCTGGGACAGGGGACCGGCGAGCAGTACTTC
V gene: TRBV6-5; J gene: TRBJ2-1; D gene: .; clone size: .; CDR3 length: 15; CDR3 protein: CASSPTRTDGNEQFF; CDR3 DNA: TGTGCCAGCAGCCCCACAAGGACAGACGGGAATGAGCAGTTCTTC
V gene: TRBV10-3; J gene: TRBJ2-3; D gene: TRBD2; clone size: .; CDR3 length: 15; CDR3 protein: CAISGREPGTDTQYF; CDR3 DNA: TGTGCCATCAGTGGGCGGGAGCCCGGCACAGATACGCAGTATTTT
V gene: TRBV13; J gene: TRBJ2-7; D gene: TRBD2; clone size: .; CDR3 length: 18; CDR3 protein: CASSLDVLASGRPYEQYF; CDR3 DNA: TGTGCCAGCAGCTTAGACGTTCTGGCTAGCGGGAGGCCCTACGAGCAGTACTTC
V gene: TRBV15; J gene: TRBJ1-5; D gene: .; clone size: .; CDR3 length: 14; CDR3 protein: CATSRDRTGQPQHF; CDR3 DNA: TGTGCCACCAGCAGAGATCGTACTGGTCAGCCCCAGCATTTT
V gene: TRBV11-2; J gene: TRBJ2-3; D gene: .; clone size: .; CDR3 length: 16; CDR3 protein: CASSSAGTFFTDTQYF; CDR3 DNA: TGTGCCAGCAGCTCCGCCGGGACTTTCTTTACAGATACGCAGTATTTT
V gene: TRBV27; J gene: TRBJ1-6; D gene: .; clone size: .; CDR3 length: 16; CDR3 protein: CASRSLGGANNSPLHF; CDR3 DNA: TGTGCCAGCAGATCTCTAGGGGGGGCTAATAATTCACCCCTCCACTTT
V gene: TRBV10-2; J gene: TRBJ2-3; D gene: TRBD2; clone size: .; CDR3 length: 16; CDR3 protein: CASSELAGIGTDTQYF; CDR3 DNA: TGCGCCAGCAGTGAACTAGCGGGGATCGGCACAGATACGCAGTATTTT
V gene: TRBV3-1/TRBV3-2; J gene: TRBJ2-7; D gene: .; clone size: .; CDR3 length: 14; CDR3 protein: CASSRRGIDYEQYF; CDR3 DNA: TGTGCCAGCAGCCGGAGAGGGATCGACTACGAGCAGTACTTC
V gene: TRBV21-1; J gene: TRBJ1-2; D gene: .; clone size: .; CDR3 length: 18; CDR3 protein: CASSKSPKDRGARDGYTF; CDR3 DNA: TGTGCCAGCAGCAAATCCCCTAAGGATAGGGGGGCTAGAGATGGCTACACCTTC
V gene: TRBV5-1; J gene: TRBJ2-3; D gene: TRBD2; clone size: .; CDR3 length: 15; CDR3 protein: CASSRQRESTDTQYF; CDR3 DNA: TGCGCCAGCAGCAGGCAGCGGGAGTCGACAGATACGCAGTATTTT
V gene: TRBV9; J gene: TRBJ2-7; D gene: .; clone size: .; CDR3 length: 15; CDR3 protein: CASSVAGGPNYEQYF; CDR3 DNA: TGTGCCAGCAGCGTAGCAGGAGGGCCTAACTACGAGCAGTACTTC
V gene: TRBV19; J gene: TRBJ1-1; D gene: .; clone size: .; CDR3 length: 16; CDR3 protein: CASTTPPSGFNTEAFF; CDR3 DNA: TGTGCCAGTACTACCCCCCCGTCAGGGTTTAACACTGAAGCTTTCTTT
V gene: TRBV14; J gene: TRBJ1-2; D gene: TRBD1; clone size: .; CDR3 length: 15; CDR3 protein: CASNPPGQGNYGYTF; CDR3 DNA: TGTGCCAGCAACCCGCCGGGACAGGGTAACTATGGCTACACCTTC
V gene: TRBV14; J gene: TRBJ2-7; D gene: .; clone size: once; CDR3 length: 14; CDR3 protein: CASSPLDRYGEQYF; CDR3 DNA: TGTGCCAGCAGCCCACTCGACAGATACGGCGAGCAGTACTTC
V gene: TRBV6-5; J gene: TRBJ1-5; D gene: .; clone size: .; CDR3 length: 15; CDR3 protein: CASSYDGRGHQPQHF; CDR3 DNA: TGTGCCAGCAGTTACGATGGCAGGGGACATCAGCCCCAGCATTTT
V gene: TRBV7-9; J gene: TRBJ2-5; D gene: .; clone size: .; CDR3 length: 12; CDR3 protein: CASSRGGETQYF; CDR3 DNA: TGTGCCAGCAGCAGAGGGGGGGAGACCCAGTACTTC
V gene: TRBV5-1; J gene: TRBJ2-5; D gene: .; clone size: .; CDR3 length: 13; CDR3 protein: CASSKGVQETQYF; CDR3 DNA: TGCGCCAGCAGTAAGGGAGTTCAAGAGACCCAGTACTTC
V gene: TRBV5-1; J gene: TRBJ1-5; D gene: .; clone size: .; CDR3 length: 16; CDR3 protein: CASSLAQAYSNQPQHF; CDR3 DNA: TGCGCCAGCAGCTTGGCGCAAGCGTATAGCAATCAGCCCCAGCATTTT
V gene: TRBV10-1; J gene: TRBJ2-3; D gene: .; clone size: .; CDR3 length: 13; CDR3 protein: CASSERGTDTQYF; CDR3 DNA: TGCGCCAGCAGTGAGAGGGGAACAGATACGCAGTATTTT